This T cell receptor (beta chain) appears in the sequencing data of a study of blood T cell repertoires in COVID-19 (dated by TCRdb to 2018 to 2021). Describing the broader study: Samples from collaborators originated in the United States, Italy and Spain and spanned both the acute and convalescent phases of COVID-19. Where available, HLA class I and class II types were taken from metadata supplied by the sample provider and were not determined by assay-based typing. Subjects who had been exposed to COVID-19, were actively infected with it, or had recovered from it provided the deeply sampled blood TCRbeta repertoires that made up the dataset. The material from the prospective study consisted of cDNA or gDNA derived from T cells, B-cell-depleted T cells, or PBMCs. Nearly every sample came with metadata listing a de-identified subject ID, COVID-19 status, age in years and sex. The repertoires were released in a freely available public database intended as a resource for research on the immune response to SARS-CoV-2. The samples were drawn from the first 160 participants of the ongoing ImmuneRACE study and from 950 to 1,500 subjects provided by 6 global collaborators. The paper's findings and limits, for the study overall: The quantity of clinical and demographic metadata differed by source and by participant and was supplied without curation.

Inclusive of the bounding cysteine and phenylalanine, the CDR3 is 14 residues long. The DNA shown is the 42-base CDR3, in frame from base 1. The V and J ends are trimmed by 2 bases and 10 bases, leaving 17 bases between them. CDR1 and CDR2, per the germline V gene, are MDHEN and SYDVKM. As regards this clone: No antigen is known for it. Base qualities were left out, and no much larger clone turns up one base away.

One collaborating source in Seattle enrolled patients while the patients were actively infected and followed the patients over time throughout the course of disease. Whole blood was collected in K2EDTA tubes by collaborating institutions according to the institutions' own protocols. Collaborator samples were shipped for TCRbeta analysis as frozen whole blood, isolated PBMCs, or DNA extracted from either sample type. The immunoSEQ Assay, a bias-controlled multiplex PCR, was used to amplify TCRbeta CDR3 regions from genomic DNA. The authors' analysis ran thus. The number of nucleated cells in each sample was estimated from the amplification of reference gene primers within the assay. Sequence reads were collapsed and filtered to measure the absolute abundance of every unique TCRbeta CDR3 rearrangement. For each sample, productive Simpson clonality was calculated as the square root of Simpson's diversity index across productive rearrangements. In its TCRdb copy, this immuneACCESS table keeps in-frame sequences only and misses some clones. Where compared with another copy, unresolved V genes explain less than half of these, and the others have no known cause. V and J calls plus clone size are reproduced from that table; the DNA served to infer D and trimming. The sample data list about 200,000 clones, and approximately 90% of these were observed just once. The top ten clones comprise roughly a tenth of the sample.

The chain uses TRBV28 and TRBJ1-1; TRBD1 might be the D gene, on 5 matching bases. The sequence was obtained from a woman in her forties or fifties with COVID-19, enrolled during active disease. Sequencing used peripheral blood. The CDR3: CASSLSMGGILAFF. The nucleotide sequence reads TGTGCCAGCAGTTTAAGTATGGGGGGGATTCTAGCTTTCTTT.